The subject of this entry is one T cell receptor (beta chain). Germline CDR1 and CDR2: MNHNY and SVGAGI (reference sequence). The CDR3 runs 13 residues. Trimming cost V 5 bases and J 6 bases, with 13 bases left between them. This sample's TCRbeta library carried unique molecular identifier barcodes. TCRdb ran MiXCR on the PCR reads and lists one entry per CDR3 protein. The table includes some 490,000 distinct CDR3 sequences, 12% detected once. The record originates from a study of T-cell reconstitution after alpha-beta-depleted transplantation in children. This TCR derives from a human donor who donated a stem cell graft to a child with combined immunodeficiency. The V gene is TRBV6-6, the J gene TRBJ1-1, with D tentatively TRBD1 (6 bases). This specimen was PBMCs from the stem cell graft donor, taken from the stem cell graft. The CDR3 reads CASSTRGHSEAFF. In DNA form, the CDR3 reads TGTGCCAGCAGTACCCGGGGACATTCTGAAGCTTTCTTT.